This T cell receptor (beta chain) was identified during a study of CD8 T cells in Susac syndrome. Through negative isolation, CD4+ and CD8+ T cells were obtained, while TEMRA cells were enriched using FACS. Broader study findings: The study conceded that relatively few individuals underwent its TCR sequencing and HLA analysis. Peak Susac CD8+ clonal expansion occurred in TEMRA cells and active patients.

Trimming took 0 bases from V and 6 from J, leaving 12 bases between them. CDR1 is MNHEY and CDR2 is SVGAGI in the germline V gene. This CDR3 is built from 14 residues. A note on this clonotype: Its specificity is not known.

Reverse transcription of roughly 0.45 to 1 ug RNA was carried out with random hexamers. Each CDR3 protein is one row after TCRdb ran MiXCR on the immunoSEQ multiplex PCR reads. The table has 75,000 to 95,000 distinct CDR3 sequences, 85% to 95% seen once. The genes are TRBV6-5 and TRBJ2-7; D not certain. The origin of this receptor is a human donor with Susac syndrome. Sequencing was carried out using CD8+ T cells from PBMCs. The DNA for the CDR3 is TGTGCCAGCAGTTACTCTATTTCCACCGCCGAGCAGTACTTC. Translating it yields CASSYSISTAEQYF.